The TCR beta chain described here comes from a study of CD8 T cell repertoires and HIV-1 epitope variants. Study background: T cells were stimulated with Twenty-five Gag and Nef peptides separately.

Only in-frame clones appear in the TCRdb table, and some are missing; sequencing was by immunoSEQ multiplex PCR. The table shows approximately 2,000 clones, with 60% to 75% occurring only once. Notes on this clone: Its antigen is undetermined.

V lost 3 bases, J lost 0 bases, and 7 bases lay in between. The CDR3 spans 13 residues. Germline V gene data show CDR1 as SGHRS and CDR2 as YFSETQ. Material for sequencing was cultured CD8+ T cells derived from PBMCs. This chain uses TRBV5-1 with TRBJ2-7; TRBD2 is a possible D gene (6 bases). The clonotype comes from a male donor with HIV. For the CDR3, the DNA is TGCGCCAGCAGCTGGGACTCCTCCTACGAGCAGTACTTC. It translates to CASSWDSSYEQYF.